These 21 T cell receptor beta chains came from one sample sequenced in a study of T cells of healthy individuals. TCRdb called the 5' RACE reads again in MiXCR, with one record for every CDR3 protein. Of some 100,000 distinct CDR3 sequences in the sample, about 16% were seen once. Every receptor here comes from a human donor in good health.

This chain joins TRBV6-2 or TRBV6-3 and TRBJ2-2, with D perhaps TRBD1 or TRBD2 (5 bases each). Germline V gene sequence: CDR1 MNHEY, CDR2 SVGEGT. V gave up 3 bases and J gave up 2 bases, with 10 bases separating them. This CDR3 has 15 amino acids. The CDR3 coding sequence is TGTGCCAGCAGTTATTTGGGGGTAAACACCGGGGAGCTGTTTTTT. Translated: CASSYLGVNTGELFF.

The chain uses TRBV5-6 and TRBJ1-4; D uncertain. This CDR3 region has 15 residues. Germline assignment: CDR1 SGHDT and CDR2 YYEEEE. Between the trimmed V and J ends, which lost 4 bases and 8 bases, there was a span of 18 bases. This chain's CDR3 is CASSPGPITTEKLFF. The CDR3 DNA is TGTGCCAGCAGCCCGGGCCCGATTACCACGGAAAAACTGTTTTTT.

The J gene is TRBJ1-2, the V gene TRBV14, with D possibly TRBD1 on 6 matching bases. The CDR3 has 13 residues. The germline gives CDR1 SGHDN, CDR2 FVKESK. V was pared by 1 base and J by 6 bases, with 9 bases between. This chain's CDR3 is CASSQAYRDGYTF. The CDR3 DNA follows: TGTGCCAGCAGCCAAGCGTACAGGGATGGCTACACCTTC.

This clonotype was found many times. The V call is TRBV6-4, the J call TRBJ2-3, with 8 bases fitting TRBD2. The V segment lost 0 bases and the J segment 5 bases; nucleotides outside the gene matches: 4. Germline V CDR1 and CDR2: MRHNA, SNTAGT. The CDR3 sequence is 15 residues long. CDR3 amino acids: CASSDSAGEVDTQYF. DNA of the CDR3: TGTGCCAGCAGTGACTCAGCGGGAGAGGTAGATACGCAGTATTTT.

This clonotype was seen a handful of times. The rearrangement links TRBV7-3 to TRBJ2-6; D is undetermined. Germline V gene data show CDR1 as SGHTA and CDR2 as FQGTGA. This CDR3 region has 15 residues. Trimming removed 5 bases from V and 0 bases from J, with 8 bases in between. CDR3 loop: CASSHKGSGANVLTF. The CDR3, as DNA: TGTGCCAGCAGCCACAAGGGCTCTGGGGCCAACGTCCTGACTTTC.

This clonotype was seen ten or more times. For the CDR3, the DNA is TGTGCCAGCAGCTGGACTATCGAAGGGGCTTATTCACCCCTCCACTTT. Its protein product is CASSWTIEGAYSPLHF. The V and J genes are TRBV7-8 and TRBJ1-6, with D maybe TRBD1 (5 bases). Per germline, CDR1 SGHVS and CDR2 FQNEAQ. The CDR3 loop spans 16 amino acids. V gave up 4 bases and J gave up 8 bases, with 18 bases separating them. The entire variable domain, with the rest obtained from reference TRBV7-8 and TRBJ1-6, is as follows: GAGVSQSPRYKVAKRGQDVALRCDPISGHVSLFWYQQALGQGPEFLTYFQNEAQLDKSGLPSDRFFAERPEGSVSTLKIQRTQQEDSAVYLCASSWTIEGAYSPLHFGNGTRLTVT.

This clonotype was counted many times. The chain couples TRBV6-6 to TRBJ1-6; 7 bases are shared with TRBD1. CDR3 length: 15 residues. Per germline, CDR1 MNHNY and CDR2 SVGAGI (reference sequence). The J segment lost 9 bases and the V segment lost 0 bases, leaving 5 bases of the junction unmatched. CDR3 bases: TGTGCCAGCAGTTACTCGGGGACAGCAGGTTCACCCCTCCACTTT. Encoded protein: CASSYSGTAGSPLHF.

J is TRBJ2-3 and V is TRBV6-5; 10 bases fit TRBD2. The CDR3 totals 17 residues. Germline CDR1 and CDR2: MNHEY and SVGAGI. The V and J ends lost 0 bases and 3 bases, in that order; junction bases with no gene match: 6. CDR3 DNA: TGTGCCAGCAGTTACTCTGCTAGCGGGAGAAGGACAGATACGCAGTATTTT. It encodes CASSYSASGRRTDTQYF.

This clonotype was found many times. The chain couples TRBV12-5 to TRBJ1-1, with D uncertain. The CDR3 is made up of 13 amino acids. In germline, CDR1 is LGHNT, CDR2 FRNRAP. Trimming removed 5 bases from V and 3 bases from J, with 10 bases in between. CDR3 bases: TGTGCTAGTGGTGCAGAGCTATACACTGAAGCTTTCTTT. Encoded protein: CASGAELYTEAFF.

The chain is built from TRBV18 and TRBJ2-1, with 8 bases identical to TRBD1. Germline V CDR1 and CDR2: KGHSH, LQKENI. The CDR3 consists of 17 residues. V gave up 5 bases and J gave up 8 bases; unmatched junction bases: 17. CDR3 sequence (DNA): TGTGCCAGCTCATCCTCTATCGGGTCAGGGGGCTTCGATGAGCAGTTCTTC. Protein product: CASSSSIGSGGFDEQFF.

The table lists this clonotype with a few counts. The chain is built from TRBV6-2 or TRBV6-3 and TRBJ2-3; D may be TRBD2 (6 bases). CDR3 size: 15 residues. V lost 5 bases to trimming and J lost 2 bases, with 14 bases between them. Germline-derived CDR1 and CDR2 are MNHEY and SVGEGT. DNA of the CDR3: TGTGCCAGCAGTCGAGGGACTGGTACCACAGATACGCAGTATTTT. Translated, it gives CASSRGTGTTDTQYF.

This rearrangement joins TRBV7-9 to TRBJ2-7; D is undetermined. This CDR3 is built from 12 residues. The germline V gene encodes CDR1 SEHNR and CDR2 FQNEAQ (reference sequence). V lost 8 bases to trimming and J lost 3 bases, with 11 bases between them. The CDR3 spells CASAGGIYEQYF. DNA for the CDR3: TGTGCCAGCGCAGGCGGCATCTACGAGCAGTACTTC. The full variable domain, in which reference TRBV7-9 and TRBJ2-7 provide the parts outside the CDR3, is DTGVSQNPRHKITKRGQNVTFRCDPISEHNRLYWYRQTLGQGPEFLTYFQNEAQLEKSRLLSDRFSAERPKGSFSTLEIQRTEQGDSAMYLCASAGGIYEQYFGPGTRLTVT.

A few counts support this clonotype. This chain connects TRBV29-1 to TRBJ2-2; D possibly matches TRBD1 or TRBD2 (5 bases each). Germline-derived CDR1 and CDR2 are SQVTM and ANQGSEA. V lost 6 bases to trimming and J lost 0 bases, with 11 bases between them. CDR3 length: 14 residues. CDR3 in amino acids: CSVRDGANTGELFF. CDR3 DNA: TGCAGCGTCCGGGACGGCGCGAACACCGGGGAGCTGTTTTTT.

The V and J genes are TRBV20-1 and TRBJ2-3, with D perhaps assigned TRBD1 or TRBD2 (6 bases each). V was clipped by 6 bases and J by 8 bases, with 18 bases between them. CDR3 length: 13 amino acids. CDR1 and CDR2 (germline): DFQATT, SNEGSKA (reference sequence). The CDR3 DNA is TGCAGTGCAAAAGGGCGGGGCAGGGGTACGCAGTATTTT. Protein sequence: CSAKGRGRGTQYF.

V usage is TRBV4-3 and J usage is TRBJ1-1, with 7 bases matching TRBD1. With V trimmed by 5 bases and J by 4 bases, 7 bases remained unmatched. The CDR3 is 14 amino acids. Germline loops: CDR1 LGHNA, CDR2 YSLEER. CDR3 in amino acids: CASSVKGASTEAFF. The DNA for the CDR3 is TGCGCCAGCAGCGTTAAGGGGGCGAGCACTGAAGCTTTCTTT.

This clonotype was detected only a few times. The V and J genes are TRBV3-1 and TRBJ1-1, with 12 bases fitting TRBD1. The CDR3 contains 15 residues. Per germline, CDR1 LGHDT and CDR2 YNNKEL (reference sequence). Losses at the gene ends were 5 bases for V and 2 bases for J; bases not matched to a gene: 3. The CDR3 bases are TGTGCCAGCAGCTCCGGGACAGGGGGCAACACTGAAGCTTTCTTT. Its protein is CASSSGTGGNTEAFF. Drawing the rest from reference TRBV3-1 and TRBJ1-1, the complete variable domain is DTAVSQTPKYLVTQMGNDKSIKCEQNLGHDTMYWYKQDSKKFLKIMFSYNNKELIINETVPNRFSPKSPDKAHLNLHINSLELGDSAVYFCASSSGTGGNTEAFFGQGTRLTVV.

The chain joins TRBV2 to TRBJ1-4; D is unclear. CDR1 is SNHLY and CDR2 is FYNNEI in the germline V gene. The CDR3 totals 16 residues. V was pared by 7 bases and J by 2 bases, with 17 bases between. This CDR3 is CASIEGLSWTNEKLFF. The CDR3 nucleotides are TGTGCCAGCATTGAGGGTCTAAGCTGGACTAATGAAAAACTGTTTTTT.

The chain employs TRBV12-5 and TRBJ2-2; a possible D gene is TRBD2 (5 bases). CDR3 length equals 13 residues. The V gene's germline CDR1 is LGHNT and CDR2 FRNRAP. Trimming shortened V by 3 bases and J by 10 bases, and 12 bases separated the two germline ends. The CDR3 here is CASGFDTGVELFF. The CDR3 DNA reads TGTGCTAGTGGTTTCGACACCGGGGTGGAGCTGTTTTTT.

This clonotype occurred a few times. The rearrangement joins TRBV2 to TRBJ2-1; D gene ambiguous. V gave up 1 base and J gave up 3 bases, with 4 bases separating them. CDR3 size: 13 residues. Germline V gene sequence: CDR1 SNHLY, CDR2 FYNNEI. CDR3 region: CASSEGDYNEQFF. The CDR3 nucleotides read TGTGCCAGCAGTGAAGGGGACTACAATGAGCAGTTCTTC. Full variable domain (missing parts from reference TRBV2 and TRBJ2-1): EPEVTQTPSHQVTQMGQEVILRCVPISNHLYFYWYRQILGQKVEFLVSFYNNEISEKSEIFDDQFSVERPDGSNFTLKIRSTKLEDSAMYFCASSEGDYNEQFFGPGTRLTVL.

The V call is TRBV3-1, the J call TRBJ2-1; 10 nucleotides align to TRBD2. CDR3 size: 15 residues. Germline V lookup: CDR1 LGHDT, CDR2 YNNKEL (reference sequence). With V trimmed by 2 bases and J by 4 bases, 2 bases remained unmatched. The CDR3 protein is CASSQLAGAYNEQFF. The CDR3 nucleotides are TGTGCCAGCAGCCAACTAGCGGGAGCTTACAATGAGCAGTTCTTC.

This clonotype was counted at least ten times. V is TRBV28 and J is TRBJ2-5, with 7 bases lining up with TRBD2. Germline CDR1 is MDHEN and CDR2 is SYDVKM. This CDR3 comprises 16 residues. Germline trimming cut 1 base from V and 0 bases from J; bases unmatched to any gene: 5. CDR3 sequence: CASSLLGLADQETQYF. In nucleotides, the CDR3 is TGTGCCAGCAGTTTATTGGGGCTAGCGGACCAAGAGACCCAGTACTTC.